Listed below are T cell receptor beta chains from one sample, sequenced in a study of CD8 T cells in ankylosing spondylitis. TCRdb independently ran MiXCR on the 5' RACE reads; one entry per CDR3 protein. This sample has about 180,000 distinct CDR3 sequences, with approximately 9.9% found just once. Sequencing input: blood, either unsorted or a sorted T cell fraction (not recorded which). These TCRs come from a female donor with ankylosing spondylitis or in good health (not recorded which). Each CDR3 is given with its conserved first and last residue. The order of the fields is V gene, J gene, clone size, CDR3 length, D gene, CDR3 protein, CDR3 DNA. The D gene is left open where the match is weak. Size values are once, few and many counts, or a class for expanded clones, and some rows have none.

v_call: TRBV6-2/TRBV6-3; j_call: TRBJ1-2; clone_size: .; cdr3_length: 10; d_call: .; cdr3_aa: CASAEGGYTF; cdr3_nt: TGTGCCAGCGCGGAGGGGGGCTACACCTTC
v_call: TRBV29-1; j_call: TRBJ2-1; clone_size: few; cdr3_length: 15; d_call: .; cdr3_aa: CSVELASELEYEQFF; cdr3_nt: TGCAGCGTTGAGTTGGCTAGCGAATTGGAGTATGAGCAGTTCTTC
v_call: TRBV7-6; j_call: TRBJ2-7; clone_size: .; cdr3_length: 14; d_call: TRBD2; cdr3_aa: CASSLGEGSYEQYF; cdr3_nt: TGTGCCAGCAGCTTAGGGGAGGGCTCCTACGAGCAGTACTTC
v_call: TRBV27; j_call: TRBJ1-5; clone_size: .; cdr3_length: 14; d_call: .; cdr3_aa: CASSMGGSNQPQHF; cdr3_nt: TGTGCCAGCAGTATGGGGGGTAGCAATCAGCCCCAGCATTTT
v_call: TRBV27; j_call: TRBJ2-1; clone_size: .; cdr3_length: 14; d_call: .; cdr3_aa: CASSSRQDRGEQFF; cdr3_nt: TGTGCCAGCAGTTCCCGACAGGATAGGGGTGAGCAGTTCTTC
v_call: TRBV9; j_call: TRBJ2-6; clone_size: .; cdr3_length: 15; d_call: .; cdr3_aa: CASNVGDSGANVLTF; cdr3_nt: TGTGCCAGCAACGTGGGGGATTCTGGGGCCAACGTCCTGACTTTC
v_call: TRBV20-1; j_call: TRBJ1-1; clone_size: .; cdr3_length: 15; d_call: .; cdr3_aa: CSARDLAALNTEAFF; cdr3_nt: TGCAGTGCTAGAGATCTGGCAGCCTTGAACACTGAAGCTTTCTTT
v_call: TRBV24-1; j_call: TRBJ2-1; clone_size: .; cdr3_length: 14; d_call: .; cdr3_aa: CATSDGGSYNEQFF; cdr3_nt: TGTGCCACCAGTGACGGGGGCTCCTACAATGAGCAGTTCTTC
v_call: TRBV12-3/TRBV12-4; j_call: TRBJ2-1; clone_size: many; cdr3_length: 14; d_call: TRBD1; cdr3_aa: CASGGQGVYNEQFF; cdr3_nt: TGTGCCAGCGGTGGACAGGGGGTCTACAATGAGCAGTTCTTC
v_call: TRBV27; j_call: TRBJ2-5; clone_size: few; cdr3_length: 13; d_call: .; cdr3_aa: CATSGQGQETQYF; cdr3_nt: TGTGCCACCTCGGGGCAGGGTCAAGAGACCCAGTACTTC
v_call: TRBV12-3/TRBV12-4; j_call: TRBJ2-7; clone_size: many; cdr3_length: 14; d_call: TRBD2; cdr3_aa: CASTWDSGNYEQYF; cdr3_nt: TGTGCCAGCACCTGGGATAGCGGGAACTACGAGCAGTACTTC
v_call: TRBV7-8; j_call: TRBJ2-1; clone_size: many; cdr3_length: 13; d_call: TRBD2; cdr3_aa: CASSIGSGTEQFF; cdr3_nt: TGTGCCAGCAGCATAGGTAGCGGGACTGAGCAGTTCTTC
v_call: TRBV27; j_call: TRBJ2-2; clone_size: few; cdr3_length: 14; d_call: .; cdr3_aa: CASSFQGGTGELFF; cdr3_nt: TGTGCCAGCAGTTTCCAGGGCGGCACCGGGGAGCTGTTTTTT
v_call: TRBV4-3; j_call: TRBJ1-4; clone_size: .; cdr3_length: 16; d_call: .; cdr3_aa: CASSQDRSWPNEKLFF; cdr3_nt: TGCGCCAGCAGCCAAGATCGGAGTTGGCCGAATGAAAAACTGTTTTTT
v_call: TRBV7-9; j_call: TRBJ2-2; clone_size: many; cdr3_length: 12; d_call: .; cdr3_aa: CASSLRAGELFF; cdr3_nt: TGTGCCAGCAGCTTACGAGCCGGGGAGCTGTTTTTT
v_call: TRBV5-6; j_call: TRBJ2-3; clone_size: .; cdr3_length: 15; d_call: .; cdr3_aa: CASSLGSGGVDTQYF; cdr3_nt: TGTGCCAGCAGCTTGGGTAGCGGAGGGGTAGATACGCAGTATTTT
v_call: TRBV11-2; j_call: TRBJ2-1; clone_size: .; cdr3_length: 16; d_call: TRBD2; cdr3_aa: CASSPARGGPWNEQFF; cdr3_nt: TGTGCCAGCAGCCCCGCAAGGGGAGGGCCCTGGAATGAGCAGTTCTTC
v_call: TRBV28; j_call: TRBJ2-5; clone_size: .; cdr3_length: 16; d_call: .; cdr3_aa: CASSLGVGPYQETQYF; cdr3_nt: TGTGCCAGCAGTTTAGGGGTAGGACCGTACCAAGAGACCCAGTACTTC
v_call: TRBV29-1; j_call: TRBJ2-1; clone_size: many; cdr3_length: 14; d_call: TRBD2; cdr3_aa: CSVAPGGSYNEQFF; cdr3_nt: TGCAGCGTTGCTCCCGGGGGGTCCTACAATGAGCAGTTCTTC
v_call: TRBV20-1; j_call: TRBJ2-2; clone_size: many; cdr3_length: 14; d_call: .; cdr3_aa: CSASGALNTGELFF; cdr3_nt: TGCAGTGCGAGTGGGGCATTAAACACCGGGGAGCTGTTTTTT
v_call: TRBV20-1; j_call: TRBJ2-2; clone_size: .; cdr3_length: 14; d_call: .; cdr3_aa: CSAPTERHTGELFF; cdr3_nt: TGCAGTGCGCCCACGGAGCGTCACACCGGGGAGCTGTTTTTT
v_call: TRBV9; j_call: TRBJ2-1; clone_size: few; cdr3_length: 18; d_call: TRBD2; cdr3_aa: CASSVNAREFPDYNEQFF; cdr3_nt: TGTGCCAGCAGCGTTAACGCGCGGGAGTTCCCGGACTACAATGAGCAGTTCTTC